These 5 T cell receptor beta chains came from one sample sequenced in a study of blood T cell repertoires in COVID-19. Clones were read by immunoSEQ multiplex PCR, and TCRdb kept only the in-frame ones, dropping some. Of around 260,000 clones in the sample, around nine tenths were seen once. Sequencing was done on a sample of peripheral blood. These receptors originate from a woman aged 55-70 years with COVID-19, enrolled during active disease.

CDR3 nucleotide sequence: TGCGCCAGCAGCCAAGATGGTGGCCGCGCGGGAGTTACAGATACGCAGTATTTT. It encodes CASSQDGGRAGVTDTQYF. The genes are TRBV4-1 and TRBJ2-3; 7 bases are a match to TRBD2. J was trimmed by 3 bases and V by 0 bases; bases with no gene match: 12. This CDR3 spans 18 amino acids. The V gene's germline CDR1 is MGHRA and CDR2 YSYEKL.

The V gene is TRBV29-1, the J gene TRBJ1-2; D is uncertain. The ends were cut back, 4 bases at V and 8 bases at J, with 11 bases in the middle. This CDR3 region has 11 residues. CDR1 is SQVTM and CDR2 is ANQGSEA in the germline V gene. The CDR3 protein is CSVAQPSGYTF. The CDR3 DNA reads TGCAGCGTTGCACAGCCTAGCGGCTACACCTTC. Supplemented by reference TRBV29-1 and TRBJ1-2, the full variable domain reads SAVISQKPSRDICQRGTSLTIQCQVDSQVTMMFWYRQQPGQSLTLIATANQGSEATYESGFVIDKFPISRPNLTFSTLTVSNMSPEDSSIYLCSVAQPSGYTFGSGTRLTVV.

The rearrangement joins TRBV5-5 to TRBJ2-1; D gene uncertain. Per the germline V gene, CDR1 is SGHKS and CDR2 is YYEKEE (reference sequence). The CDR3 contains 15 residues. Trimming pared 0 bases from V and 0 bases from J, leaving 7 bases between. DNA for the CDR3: TGTGCCAGCAGCTTGGATACTTTCTCCTACAATGAGCAGTTCTTC. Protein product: CASSLDTFSYNEQFF.

CDR3 amino acids: CASTGGTSSGNTIYF. DNA of the CDR3: TGTGCCAGCACCGGAGGGACGAGCTCTGGAAACACCATATATTTT. The chain links TRBV6-5 to TRBJ1-3; perhaps TRBD1 as D (5 bases). From germline, CDR1 is MNHEY and CDR2 SVGAGI. V was cut by 7 bases and J by 0 bases, with 13 bases left in between. There are 15 residues in the CDR3.

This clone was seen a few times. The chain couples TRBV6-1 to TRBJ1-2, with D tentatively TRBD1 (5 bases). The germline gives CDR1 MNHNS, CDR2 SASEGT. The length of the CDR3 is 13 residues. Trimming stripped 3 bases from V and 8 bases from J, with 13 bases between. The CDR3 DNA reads TGTGCCAGCAGTGATAGAAGGGGCTTGGGCTACACCTTC. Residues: CASSDRRGLGYTF.